This T cell receptor beta chain originates from a study of T-cell reconstitution after alpha-beta-depleted transplantation in children. V lost 5 bases and J 5 bases, leaving 15 bases between the germline ends. The CDR3 is 14 residues long. Germline CDR1 SQVTM, CDR2 ANQGSEA. Findings and limits, study-wide: By about two months after transplant, alpha-beta T cells reportedly arose from several hundred graft clones that had expanded. T-cell numbers and diversity, one year after transplant, stemmed largely from T cells that were newly produced. Surviving recipient T cells and thymic progenitors underlay high day-60 TCRbeta diversity in some patients.

This clonotype was seen a handful of times. Its antigen is as yet unknown. Unique molecular identifiers were used in preparing the TCRbeta library. TCRdb reanalysed the PCR reads using MiXCR and keeps one entry per CDR3 protein. The data hold about 300,000 distinct CDR3 sequences, with about 7.3% observed a single time. This receptor was taken from a female patient between 2 and 15 years old who had a stem cell transplant for Fanconi anemia, so the T cells may come from the graft donor. Here the sequenced sample was peripheral blood, taken 360 days after TCRalphabeta/CD19-depleted stem cell transplant. The chain joins TRBV29-1 to TRBJ2-2, with D possibly TRBD2 on 6 matching bases. CDR3 residues: CSVPRGGWTGELFF. CDR3 sequence (DNA): TGCAGCGTTCCCCGTGGGGGGTGGACCGGGGAGCTGTTTTTT.